There are a few counts of the clone carrying this TCR beta chain. What it binds is unknown. The CDR3 covers 15 residues. The V gene end was trimmed by 3 bases and the J gene end by 6 bases; junction bases not matched to a gene: 9. Germline V gene sequence: CDR1 MNHNS, CDR2 SASEGT. This sample was taken from a study of cytomegalovirus exposure and HLA in healthy donors. Findings and caveats of the study: Cytomegalovirus association was assigned to about 150 TCR beta chains.

Amplification used 60 Vbeta primers and 13 Jbeta primers. TCRdb's copy holds only in-frame clones and misses some; the assay was immunoSEQ multiplex PCR. Here the sample spans about 130,000 clones, more than 65% being singletons. The genes are TRBV6-1 and TRBJ2-7; 9 positions match TRBD1. Sequencing input: PBMCs. The receptor was derived from a man aged 50-60 years in good health and CMV-seronegative. This CDR3 is CASSERDRAMVEQYF. CDR3 in DNA: TGTGCCAGCAGTGAGAGGGACAGGGCCATGGTCGAGCAGTACTTC.